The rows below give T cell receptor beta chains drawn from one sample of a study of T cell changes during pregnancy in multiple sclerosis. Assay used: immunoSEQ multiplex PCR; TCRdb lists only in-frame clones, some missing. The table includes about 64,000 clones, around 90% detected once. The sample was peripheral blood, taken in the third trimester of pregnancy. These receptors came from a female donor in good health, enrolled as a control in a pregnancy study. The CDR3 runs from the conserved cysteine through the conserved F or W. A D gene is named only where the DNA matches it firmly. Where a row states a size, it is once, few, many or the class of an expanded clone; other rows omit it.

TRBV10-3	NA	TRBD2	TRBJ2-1	CATAGGSSNEQFF	TGTGCCACGGCCGGGGGGAGTTCGAATGAGCAGTTCTTC
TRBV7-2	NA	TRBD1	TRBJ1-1	CASSAAGTGTTEAFF	TGTGCCAGCAGCGCGGCCGGGACAGGGACCACTGAAGCTTTCTTT
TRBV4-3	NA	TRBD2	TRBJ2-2	CASGGELAGDNTGELFF	TGCGCCAGCGGGGGAGAACTAGCGGGGGATAACACCGGGGAGCTGTTTTTT
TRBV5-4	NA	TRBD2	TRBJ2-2	CASSLGFGGGTGELFF	TGTGCCAGCAGCTTGGGTTTCGGGGGGGGCACCGGGGAGCTGTTTTTT
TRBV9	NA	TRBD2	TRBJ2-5	CASSGGGTQETQYF	TGTGCCAGCAGCGGGGGGGGGACCCAAGAGACCCAGTACTTC
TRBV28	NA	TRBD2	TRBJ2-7	CASSPAGKLRVEQYF	TGTGCCAGCAGCCCAGCGGGAAAGCTTAGGGTCGAGCAGTACTTC
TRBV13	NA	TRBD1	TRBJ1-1	CASSPRGRGTEAFF	TGTGCCAGCAGCCCTAGGGGGCGCGGCACTGAAGCTTTCTTT
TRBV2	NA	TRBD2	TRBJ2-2	CASSGRGGEGAGELFF	TGTGCCAGCAGTGGTCGGGGGGGGGAAGGTGCCGGGGAGCTGTTTTTT
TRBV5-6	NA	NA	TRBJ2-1	CASSFQLPYNEQFF	TGTGCCAGCAGCTTCCAACTTCCCTACAATGAGCAGTTCTTC
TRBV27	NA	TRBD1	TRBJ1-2	CASAGRGPNYGYTF	TGTGCCAGCGCCGGAAGGGGGCCCAACTATGGCTACACCTTC
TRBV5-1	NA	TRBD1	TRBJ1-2	CASSLGDSARGYTF	TGCGCCAGCAGCCTTGGGGACAGTGCAAGGGGCTACACCTTC
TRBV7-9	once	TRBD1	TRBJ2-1	CASSQRQGGMDEQFF	TGTGCCAGCAGCCAACGACAGGGGGGAATGGATGAGCAGTTCTTC
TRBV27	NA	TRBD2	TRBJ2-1	CASSRGGSPDEQFF	TGTGCCAGCAGCCGGGGGGGTAGTCCCGATGAGCAGTTCTTC
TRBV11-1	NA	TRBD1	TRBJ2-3	CASSLADRGSSTDTQYF	TGTGCCAGCAGCTTAGCCGACAGGGGATCTAGCACAGATACGCAGTATTTT
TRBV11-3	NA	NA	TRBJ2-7	CASRDSGSTEQYF	TGTGCCAGCCGGGACAGCGGGAGCACCGAGCAGTACTTC
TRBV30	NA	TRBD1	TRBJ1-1	CAWRSPGQLMNTEAFF	TGTGCCTGGAGATCGCCGGGACAGCTTATGAACACTGAAGCTTTCTTT
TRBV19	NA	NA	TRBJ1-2	CASSIDLSGYGYTF	TGTGCCAGTAGTATAGATCTTTCGGGGTATGGCTACACCTTC
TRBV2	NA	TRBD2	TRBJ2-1	CASTLAGSYNEQFF	TGTGCCAGCACCCTAGCGGGGTCCTATAATGAGCAGTTCTTC
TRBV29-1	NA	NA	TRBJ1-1	CSVGTVMNTEAFF	TGCAGCGTTGGGACAGTCATGAACACTGAAGCTTTCTTT
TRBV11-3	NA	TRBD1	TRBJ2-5	CASSSTGGARETQYF	TGTGCCAGCAGCTCTACAGGGGGCGCGAGGGAGACCCAGTACTTC
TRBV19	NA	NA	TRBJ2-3	CASSIPNSDTQYF	TGTGCCAGTAGTATTCCCAACTCCGATACGCAGTATTTT
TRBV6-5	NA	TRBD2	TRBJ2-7	CASSYLSASGTYEQYF	TGTGCCAGCAGTTACTTGTCCGCTAGCGGGACTTACGAGCAGTACTTC
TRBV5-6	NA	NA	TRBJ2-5	CASSPAAAYQETQYF	TGTGCCAGCAGCCCAGCAGCGGCCTACCAAGAGACCCAGTACTTC
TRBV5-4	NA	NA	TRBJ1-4	CASSLEQGNEKLFF	TGTGCCAGCAGCTTGGAGCAGGGGAATGAAAAACTGTTTTTT
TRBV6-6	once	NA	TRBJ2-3	CASSYMEGPDTQYF	TGTGCCAGCAGTTACATGGAGGGACCAGATACGCAGTATTTT
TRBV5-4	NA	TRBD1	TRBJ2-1	CASSSAGTGVPFF	TGTGCCAGCAGCTCGGCGGGGACAGGGGTTCCGTTCTTC
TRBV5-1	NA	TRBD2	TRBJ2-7	CASSLGLAGVSEQYF	TGCGCCAGCAGCTTAGGACTAGCGGGGGTAAGCGAGCAGTACTTC
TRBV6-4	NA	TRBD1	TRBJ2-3	CASSENGQGAGDTQYF	TGTGCCAGCAGTGAAAATGGTCAGGGGGCAGGAGATACGCAGTATTTT
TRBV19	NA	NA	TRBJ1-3	CASSRPSSSGNTIYF	TGTGCCAGTAGTCGCCCGTCTTCGAGTGGAAACACCATATATTTT
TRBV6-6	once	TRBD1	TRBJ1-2	CASRDGTGNGYTF	TGTGCCAGCAGGGACGGGACAGGGAACGGCTACACCTTC
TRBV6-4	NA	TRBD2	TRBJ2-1	CASSETGGSYNEQFF	TGTGCCAGCAGTGAAACGGGAGGTTCCTACAATGAGCAGTTCTTC
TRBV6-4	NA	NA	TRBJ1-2	CASSDPPKEYGYTF	TGTGCCAGCAGTGACCCCCCGAAGGAGTATGGCTACACCTTC
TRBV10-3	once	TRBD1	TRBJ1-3	CAIGPSPGQGFGNTIYF	TGTGCCATCGGCCCCTCCCCGGGACAGGGTTTTGGAAACACCATATATTTT
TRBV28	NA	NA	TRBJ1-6	CASTEGEQNNSPLHF	TGTGCCAGCACCGAAGGGGAACAGAATAATTCACCCCTCCACTTT
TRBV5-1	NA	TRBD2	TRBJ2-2	CASSLWGTSPGGELFF	TGCGCCAGCAGCTTGTGGGGGACTAGTCCGGGCGGGGAGCTGTTTTTT
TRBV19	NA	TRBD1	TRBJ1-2	CASSIGTGGTYGYTF	TGTGCCAGTAGTATTGGGACAGGCGGAACCTATGGCTACACCTTC
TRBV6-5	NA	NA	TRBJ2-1	CASSRSYNEQFF	TGTGCCAGCAGTCGCAGCTACAATGAGCAGTTCTTC
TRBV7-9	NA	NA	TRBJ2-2	CASSLGPGELFF	TGTGCCAGCAGCTTAGGGCCCGGGGAGCTGTTTTTT
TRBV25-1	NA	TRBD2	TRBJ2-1	CASSEWASGYNEQFF	TGTGCCAGCAGTGAATGGGCTAGCGGATACAATGAGCAGTTCTTC
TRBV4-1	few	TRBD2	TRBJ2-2	CASSQVRGGRNTGELFF	TGCGCCAGCAGCCAAGTTAGGGGAGGGCGGAACACCGGGGAGCTGTTTTTT
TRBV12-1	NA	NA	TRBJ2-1	CATRGGRSYNEQFF	TGTGCCACACGCGGGGGCCGATCCTACAATGAGCAGTTCTTC
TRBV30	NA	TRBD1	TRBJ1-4	CAWSASDRDEKLFF	TGTGCCTGGAGTGCTTCCGACAGGGATGAAAAACTGTTTTTT
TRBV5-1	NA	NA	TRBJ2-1	CASSLAGSISYNEQFF	TGCGCCAGCAGCTTGGCCGGGAGTATATCCTACAATGAGCAGTTCTTC
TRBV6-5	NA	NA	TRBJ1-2	CASRDSVYGYTF	TGTGCCAGCCGAGACAGCGTCTATGGCTACACCTTC
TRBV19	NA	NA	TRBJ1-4	CASSIPPTNEKLFF	TGTGCCAGTAGTATCCCTCCAACTAATGAAAAACTGTTTTTT
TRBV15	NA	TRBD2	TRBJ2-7	CATSLPPRGRLSYEQYF	TGTGCCACCAGCCTACCCCCTCGCGGGAGGCTCTCCTACGAGCAGTACTTC
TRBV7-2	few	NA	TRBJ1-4	CASSLELSSEKLFF	TGTGCCAGCAGCTTAGAACTGTCAAGTGAAAAACTGTTTTTT
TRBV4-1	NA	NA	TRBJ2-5	CASSQGSTSQETQYF	TGCGCCAGCAGCCAAGGTTCGACTAGCCAAGAGACCCAGTACTTC
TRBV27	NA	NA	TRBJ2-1	CASSLSAGASYNEQFF	TGTGCCAGCAGTTTATCGGCAGGGGCGTCCTACAATGAGCAGTTCTTC
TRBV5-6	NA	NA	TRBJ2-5	CASSLSNRKETQYF	TGTGCCAGCAGCTTGAGTAACAGGAAAGAGACCCAGTACTTC
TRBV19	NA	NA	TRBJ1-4	CASSPTPTATNEKLFF	TGTGCCAGTAGCCCCACTCCGACAGCAACTAATGAAAAACTGTTTTTT
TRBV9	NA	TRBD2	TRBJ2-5	CASSPQTSGGAETQYF	TGTGCCAGCAGCCCCCAGACTAGCGGGGGAGCAGAGACCCAGTACTTC
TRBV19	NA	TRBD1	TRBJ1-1	CASTDRRTGVHMNTEAFF	TGTGCCAGTACCGACCGACGCACAGGGGTCCACATGAACACTGAAGCTTTCTTT